This T cell receptor beta chain was captured by sequencing in a study of post-analysis software for immune sequencing data. Study-level findings and limits: Among roughly 5 TRBV segments more frequent in patients than controls were TRBV5-6, TRBV5-1 and TRBV20-1. Strong co-clustering by F measure linked samples that shared a preparation batch. Controls had significantly higher normalized Chao1 diversity than multiple sclerosis patients.

This clonotype was counted at least ten times. The antigen is undetermined. Trimming cost V 3 bases and J 9 bases, with 21 bases left between them. Germline V lookup: CDR1 MNHEY, CDR2 SMNVEV (reference sequence). CDR3 length: 17 residues. Built from TCR beta cDNA, the libraries had unique molecular identifiers in them. When 1 to 10 million T cells were used, they gave about 540,000 cDNA molecules. TCRdb ran MiXCR on the PCR reads and lists one entry per CDR3 protein. The top ten hold 4% to 6% of the sample, which has just over 250,000 distinct CDR3 sequences, 36% seen once. Sequencing input: blood. This receptor was identified in a girl aged 5-17 years with multiple sclerosis. The chain is built from TRBV27 and TRBJ1-6; tentatively, D is TRBD1 (5 bases). The CDR3 DNA reads as TGTGCCAGCAGTTTTGTTCCTGGGGACGTCGGAGGTTCACCCCTCCACTTT. Its protein product is CASSFVPGDVGGSPLHF.